Presented here are 19 T cell receptor beta chains from one specimen sequenced in a study of blood T cells in healthy people across ages. Together with a sample-barcoded 5' primer, a J-beta primer mix was included in a second PCR lasting roughly 6 to 12 cycles. TCRdb reprocessed the 5' RACE reads with MiXCR, giving one entry per CDR3 protein. The table lists 700,000 or so distinct CDR3 sequences, over 40% of them singletons, with roughly 30% in the top ten. Sequencing used blood. The source is a man at least 80 years old in good health.

The gene calls are TRBV10-3 and TRBJ2-7; D is uncertain. CDR1 is ENHRY, CDR2 SYGVKD, per germline. The CDR3 contains 14 residues. The V end was cut by 6 bases, the J end by 0 bases, with 12 bases between. The DNA of the CDR3 is TGTGCCATCAGAGCCGGGCCCGACTCCTACGAGCAGTACTTC. Protein product: CAIRAGPDSYEQYF.

This clonotype was seen a few times. The chain combines TRBV20-1 with TRBJ2-5; D unclear. Germline CDR1 is DFQATT and CDR2 is SNEGSKA (reference sequence). This CDR3 spans 13 amino acids. With 1 base removed from V and 4 bases from J, the gap between germline ends came to 10 bases. The CDR3 here is CSARAQPRETQYF. CDR3 in DNA: TGCAGTGCTAGAGCCCAGCCTCGAGAGACCCAGTACTTC.

The CDR3 protein is CASSITRQIYTDTQYF. The CDR3 DNA reads TGTGCCAGCAGCATAACGCGACAGATCTACACAGATACGCAGTATTTT. The V and J genes are TRBV13 and TRBJ2-3; possible D gene TRBD1, 5 bases. V lost 5 bases and J lost 2, with 17 bases in between. The germline V gene encodes CDR1 PRHDT and CDR2 FYEKMQ (reference sequence). The CDR3 runs to 16 residues.

V gene TRBV10-3 combines with J gene TRBJ2-5; 10 bases map to TRBD1. Trimming at V came to 6 bases and at J to 3 bases, leaving 4 bases not matched to a gene. This CDR3 is built from 14 residues. Germline V CDR1 and CDR2: ENHRY, SYGVKD. The CDR3 nucleotides read TGTGCCATCAGGGTGGGGACAGGGGAAGAGACCCAGTACTTC. Translating gives CAIRVGTGEETQYF.

In the case of this clonotype: A junction boundary mismatches the germline segment, possibly from a read error. The rearrangement uses TRBV2 and TRBJ2-4; 7 positions match TRBD2. The CDR3 contains 12 residues. CDR1 and CDR2 (germline): SNHLY, FYNNEI. CDR3 DNA: TGTGTCAGCAGGAGGGGAGGGGACATTCAGTACTTC. Amino acids: CVSRRGGDIQYF.

The table lists this clonotype with many counts. The chain links TRBV29-1 to TRBJ2-1; 9 nucleotides align to TRBD2. This CDR3 spans 13 amino acids. In germline, CDR1 is SQVTM, CDR2 ANQGSEA. V gave up 6 bases and J gave up 7 bases; unmatched junction bases: 7. CDR3 sequence reads: CSVVPLAGNEQFF. CDR3 sequence (DNA): TGCAGCGTAGTACCCCTAGCGGGGAATGAGCAGTTCTTC.

This clonotype was seen only a few times. The chain has TRBV29-1 and TRBJ2-7, with 9 bases identical to TRBD1. CDR3 size: 12 residues. J gave up 7 bases and V 7 bases, and 8 bases lay outside the gene matches. Germline assignment: CDR1 SQVTM and CDR2 ANQGSEA. The DNA for the CDR3 is TGCAGCGGGACAGGGGTCTACAATGAGCAGTACTTC. Protein sequence: CSGTGVYNEQYF.

The V and J genes are TRBV12-3 or TRBV12-4 and TRBJ2-1; a possible D gene is TRBD2 (6 bases). The CDR3 has 15 residues. Trimming left V 5 bases short and J 10 bases short, with 21 bases between. The CDR3 DNA is TGTGCCAGCAGTCTGTCCGGGACTGTGGTTGGGGAGCAGTTCTTC. The encoded protein is CASSLSGTVVGEQFF.

This clonotype turned up a few times. CDR3 protein: CASSYSNVAQLETQYF. DNA for the CDR3: TGTGCCAGCAGTTACTCGAATGTCGCGCAGCTAGAGACCCAGTACTTC. The chain has TRBV6-2 or TRBV6-3 and TRBJ2-5; no clear D. Germline V CDR1 and CDR2: MNHEY, SVGEGT. There are 16 residues in the CDR3. The V end lost 0 bases, the J end lost 4 bases, and 15 bases lay between the germline ends.

Concerning this clonotype itself: One end of the junction varies from germline; a read error may be responsible. The V call is TRBV9, the J call TRBJ2-1; D tentatively reads TRBD1 or TRBD2 (5 bases each). The length of the CDR3 is 15 residues. Germline V gene lookup returns CDR1 SGDLS and CDR2 YYNGEE. DNA for the CDR3: TGTGCCAGCGGCGTAGTCGGGACCCTATACAATGAGCAGTTCTTC. This gives the protein CASGVVGTLYNEQFF.

This clonotype was detected a few times. The CDR3 coding sequence is TGCGCCAGCAGCCGACAGAAGGAGACCCAGTACTTC. This encodes CASSRQKETQYF. This sequence joins TRBV5-1 and TRBJ2-5; a weak D match, TRBD1 (5 bases). CDR1 and CDR2 from the germline V gene are SGHRS and YFSETQ. The CDR3 consists of 12 residues. Trimming cost V 4 bases and J 5 bases, with 9 bases left between them. The full variable domain, in which reference TRBV5-1 and TRBJ2-5 provide the parts outside the CDR3, is KAGVTQTPRYLIKTRGQQVTLSCSPISGHRSVSWYQQTPGQGLQFLFEYFSETQRNKGNFPGRFSGRQFSNSRSEMNVSTLELGDSALYLCASSRQKETQYFGPGTRLLVL.

The gene calls are TRBV13 and TRBJ2-1; D might be TRBD1 or TRBD2, each matching 5 bases. This CDR3 has 14 amino acids. V was shortened by 5 bases and J by 4 bases, with 12 bases between the two germline ends. The germline CDR1 and CDR2 sequences are PRHDT and FYEKMQ (reference sequence). CDR3 bases: TGTGCCAGCAGCCCCAGGGACGGATACAATGAGCAGTTCTTC. Translation gives CASSPRDGYNEQFF.

This clonotype has only a few counts. One junction end disagrees with the germline gene, perhaps due to a read error. The J gene is TRBJ1-1, the V gene TRBV7-9, with TRBD1 matching over 8 bases. This CDR3 is 15 amino acids long. Germline-derived CDR1 and CDR2 are SEHNR and FQNEAQ (reference sequence). CDR3 nucleotides: TGTGCCAGCAGCTTAGGAAGGACAGGGAACGCTGAAGCTTTCTTT. Its translation is CASSLGRTGNAEAFF.

This clonotype showed up many times. This chain uses TRBV27 with TRBJ1-2; 12 nucleotides match TRBD1. Unmatched junction bases numbered 14, after V lost 2 bases and J lost 7 bases. Germline assignment: CDR1 MNHEY and CDR2 SMNVEV (reference sequence). The CDR3 consists of 18 residues. For the CDR3, the DNA is TGTGCCAGCAGTTTAAATTTCTTCGGGGGGACAGGGGGCTCTGGCTACACCTTC. Encoded protein: CASSLNFFGGTGGSGYTF.

This clonotype was seen many times. The rearrangement uses TRBV7-2 and TRBJ2-3; 8 bases line up with TRBD2. The length of the CDR3 is 15 residues. Germline CDR1 SGHTA, CDR2 FQGNSA. J gave up 6 bases and V 5 bases, and 10 bases lay outside the gene matches. The CDR3 protein is CASSRGSGARDTQYF. CDR3 nucleotides: TGTGCCAGCAGCAGGGGTAGCGGGGCGCGGGATACGCAGTATTTT. Complete variable domain (other parts from reference TRBV7-2 and TRBJ2-3): GAGVSQSPSNKVTEKGKDVELRCDPISGHTALYWYRQSLGQGLEFLIYFQGNSAPDKSGLPSDRFSAERTGGSVSTLTIQRTQQEDSAVYLCASSRGSGARDTQYFGPGTRLTVL.

This rearrangement joins TRBV7-9 to TRBJ2-5, with 8 bases matching TRBD1. This CDR3 region has 17 residues. Germline V gene lookup returns CDR1 SEHNR and CDR2 FQNEAQ (reference sequence). J was trimmed by 6 bases and V by 4 bases; bases with no gene match: 16. The CDR3 coding sequence is TGTGCCAGCAGCTCCTCAACAGGGGGACCTTTGTGGAAGACCCAGTACTTC. Encoded protein: CASSSSTGGPLWKTQYF. Drawing the rest from reference TRBV7-9 and TRBJ2-5, the complete variable domain is DTGVSQNPRHKITKRGQNVTFRCDPISEHNRLYWYRQTLGQGPEFLTYFQNEAQLEKSRLLSDRFSAERPKGSFSTLEIQRTEQGDSAMYLCASSSSTGGPLWKTQYFGPGTRLLVL.

The V and J genes are TRBV18 and TRBJ2-5; 7 bases map to TRBD2. J lost 5 bases, V lost 3 bases, and 12 bases had no gene match. The V gene's germline CDR1 is KGHSH and CDR2 LQKENI. This CDR3 has 16 residues. CDR3: CASSPGQRGIRETQYF. Here the CDR3 DNA reads TGTGCCAGCTCACCGGGCCAGCGGGGTATCAGGGAGACCCAGTACTTC.

In this sample, this clonotype turned up once. The V gene is TRBV20-1, the J gene TRBJ1-2; D gene ambiguous. There are 12 residues in the CDR3. V was shortened by 4 bases and J by 1 base, with 7 bases between the two germline ends. Germline loops: CDR1 DFQATT, CDR2 SNEGSKA (reference sequence). CDR3 loop: CSATIYNYGYTF. The CDR3 nucleotides read TGCAGTGCTACTATTTATAACTATGGCTACACCTTC.

On this clonotype: The germline gene is not matched at one end of the junction; a read error may be the cause. The genes are TRBV29-1 and TRBJ2-1; TRBD1 agrees at 7 bases. This CDR3 comprises 17 residues. Germline CDR1 and CDR2: SQVTM and ANQGSEA. The CDR3 DNA reads TGCAGCGCCTATGGAATGGACAGGAGAAGCTCCTACAATGGGCAGTTCTTC. This translates into CSAYGMDRRSSYNGQFF.